This T cell receptor beta chain emerged from a study of cytomegalovirus exposure and HLA in healthy donors. PCR employed 60 Vbeta and 13 Jbeta primers. The protocol was immunoSEQ multiplex PCR, while the TCRdb copy is restricted to in-frame clones and leaves out a portion. The sample consists of some 110,000 clones, more than 65% of them appearing once. The CDR3 runs 15 residues. With 2 bases removed from V and 3 bases from J, the gap between germline ends came to 11 bases. Germline V gene lookup returns CDR1 MNHEY and CDR2 SMNVEV (reference sequence). The sequence derives from a boy aged 5-17 years in good health and CMV-seronegative. Sequencing input: PBMCs. The chain is built from TRBV27 and TRBJ1-5; D unclear. For the CDR3, the DNA is TGTGCCAGCAGTTTACGGGGTCAGCTCAATCAGCCCCAGCATTTT. This gives the protein CASSLRGQLNQPQHF.